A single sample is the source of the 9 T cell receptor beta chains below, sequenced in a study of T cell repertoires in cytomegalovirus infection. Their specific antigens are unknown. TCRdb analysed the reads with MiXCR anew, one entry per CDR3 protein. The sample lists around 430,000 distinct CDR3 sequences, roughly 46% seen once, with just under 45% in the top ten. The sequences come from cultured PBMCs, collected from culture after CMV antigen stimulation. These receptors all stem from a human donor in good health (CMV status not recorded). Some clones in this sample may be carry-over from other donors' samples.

The CDR3 sequence is CASREAGETQYF. The CDR3 nucleotides read TGTGCCAGCAGGGAGGCGGGAGAGACCCAGTACTTC. The V and J genes are TRBV7-9 and TRBJ2-5; D might be TRBD2 (5 bases). In germline, CDR1 is SEHNR, CDR2 FQNEAQ (reference sequence). The V gene lost 6 bases and the J gene lost 4 bases, with 9 bases spanning the gap. CDR3 length: 12 residues.

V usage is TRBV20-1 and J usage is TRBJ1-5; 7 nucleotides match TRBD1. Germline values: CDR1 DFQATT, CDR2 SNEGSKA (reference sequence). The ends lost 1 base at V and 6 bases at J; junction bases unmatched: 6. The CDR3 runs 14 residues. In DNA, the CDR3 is TGCAGTGCTAGAGTAGGGGGCAACCTTCAGCCCCAGCATTTT. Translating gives CSARVGGNLQPQHF.

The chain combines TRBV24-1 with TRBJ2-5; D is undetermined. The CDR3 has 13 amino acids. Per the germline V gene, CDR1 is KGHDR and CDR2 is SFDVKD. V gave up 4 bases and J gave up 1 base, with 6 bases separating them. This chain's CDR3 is CATSEGSQETQYF. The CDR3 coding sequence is TGTGCCACCAGTGAGGGCAGCCAAGAGACCCAGTACTTC.

The CDR3 loop is CASSSGGSEETQYF. The CDR3 DNA follows: TGTGCCAGCAGCTCCGGGGGATCGGAGGAGACCCAGTACTTC. This rearrangement joins TRBV5-4 to TRBJ2-5, with TRBD2 as a possible D gene (6 bases). CDR1 SGHNT and CDR2 YYREEE come from the germline V gene (reference sequence). This CDR3 contains 14 residues. Between the trimmed V and J ends, which lost 3 bases and 5 bases, there was a span of 14 bases.

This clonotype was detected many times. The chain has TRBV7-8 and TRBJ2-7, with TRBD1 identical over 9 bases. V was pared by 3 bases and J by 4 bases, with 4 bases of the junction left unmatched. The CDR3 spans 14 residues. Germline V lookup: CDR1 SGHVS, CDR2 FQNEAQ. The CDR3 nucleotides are TGTGCCAGCAGCTTCGCACAGGGGGCTTACGAGCAGTACTTC. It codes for CASSFAQGAYEQYF.

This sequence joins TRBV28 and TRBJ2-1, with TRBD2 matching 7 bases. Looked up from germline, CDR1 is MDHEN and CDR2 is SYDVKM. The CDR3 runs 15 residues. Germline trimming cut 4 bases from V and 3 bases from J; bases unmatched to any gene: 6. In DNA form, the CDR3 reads TGTGCCAGCAGTTCCGCGGGAGTGCGCTACAATGAGCAGTTCTTC. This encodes CASSSAGVRYNEQFF.

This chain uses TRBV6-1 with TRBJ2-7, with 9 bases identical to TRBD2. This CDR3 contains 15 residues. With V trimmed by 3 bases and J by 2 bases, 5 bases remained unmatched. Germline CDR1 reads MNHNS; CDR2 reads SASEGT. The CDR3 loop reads CASSDSAGGPYEQYF. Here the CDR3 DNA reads TGTGCCAGCAGTGATTCGGCGGGAGGGCCCTACGAGCAGTACTTC.

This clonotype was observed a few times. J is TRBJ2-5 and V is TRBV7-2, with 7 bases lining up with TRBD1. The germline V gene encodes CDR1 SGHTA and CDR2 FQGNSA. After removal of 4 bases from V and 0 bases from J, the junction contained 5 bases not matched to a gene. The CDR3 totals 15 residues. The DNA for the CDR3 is TGTGCCAGCAGCTCGCTACAGGGGAACCAAGAGACCCAGTACTTC. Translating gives CASSSLQGNQETQYF.

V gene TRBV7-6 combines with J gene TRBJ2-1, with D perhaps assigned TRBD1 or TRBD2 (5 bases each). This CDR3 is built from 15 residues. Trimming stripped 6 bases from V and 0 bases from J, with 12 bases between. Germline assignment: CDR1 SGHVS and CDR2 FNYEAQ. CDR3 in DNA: TGTGCCAGCAGTTATCTGGGGGACTCCTACAATGAGCAGTTCTTC. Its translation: CASSYLGDSYNEQFF.